This T cell receptor beta chain is drawn from a study of shared clonotypes between healthy human individuals. Notes on the study in general: Lower generation probabilities were found for non-shared clonotypes than for those shared by all four donors. Read depth was anticipated to influence clonotype sharing among donors.

Splitting the CD4+ cells yielded a CD45RA+ naive subset and a CD45RA-negative memory subset. To note about this clone: Its antigen is undetermined. In the same sample, other DNA sequences code for this CDR3.

The authors' processing: Filtering differed for immunoSEQ, which gave only junction sequences without quality scores. The method was immunoSEQ multiplex PCR; TCRdb's version includes in-frame clones alone and lacks a portion of them. The DNA gave D and trimming, while V, J and clone size come from that table. The sample holds millions of clones; around 95% are singletons and the top ten take under 0.15%. The specimen sequenced was naive CD4+ T cells sorted from blood. As to subset: CD45RA+ positively selected. The sequence came from a man aged 18 to 30 in good health.

The CDR3 bases are TGTGCCAGCAGTTCCCGAGGCTCTGGGGCCAACGTCCTGACTTTC. Amino acids: CASSSRGSGANVLTF. V and J are TRBV6-5 and TRBJ2-6; D uncertain. V was pared by 4 bases and J by 0 bases, with 7 bases between. This CDR3 is built from 15 residues. The germline CDR1 and CDR2 sequences are MNHEY and SVGAGI.